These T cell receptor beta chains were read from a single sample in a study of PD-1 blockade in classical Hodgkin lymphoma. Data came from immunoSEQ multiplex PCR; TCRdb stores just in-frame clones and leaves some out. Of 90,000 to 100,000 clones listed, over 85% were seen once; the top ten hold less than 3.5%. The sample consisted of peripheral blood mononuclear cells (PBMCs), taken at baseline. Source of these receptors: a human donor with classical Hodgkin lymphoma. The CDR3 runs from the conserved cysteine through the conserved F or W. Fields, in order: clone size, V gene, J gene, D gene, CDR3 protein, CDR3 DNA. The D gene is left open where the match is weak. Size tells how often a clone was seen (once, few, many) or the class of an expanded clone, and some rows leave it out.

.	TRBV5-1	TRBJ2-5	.	CASSLGIQRQETQYF	TGCGCCAGCAGCTTGGGGATCCAGCGGCAAGAGACCCAGTACTTC
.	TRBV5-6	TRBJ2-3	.	CASSLGGRRDTQYF	TGTGCCAGCAGCTTGGGAGGTCGCAGGGATACGCAGTATTTT
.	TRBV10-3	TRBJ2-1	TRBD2	CAISELAGENHEQFF	TGTGCCATCAGTGAACTAGCGGGAGAAAACCATGAGCAGTTCTTC
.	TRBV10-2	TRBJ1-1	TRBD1	CATYRGMNTEAFF	TGCGCCACTTACAGGGGCATGAACACTGAAGCTTTCTTT
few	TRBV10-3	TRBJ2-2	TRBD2	CAITPGTSGHTGELFF	TGTGCCATCACCCCCGGGACTAGCGGACACACCGGGGAGCTGTTTTTT
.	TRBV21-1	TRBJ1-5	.	CASSICSGSHRNQPQHF	TGTGCCAGCAGCATATGTTCAGGGTCACACCGTAATCAGCCCCAGCATTTT
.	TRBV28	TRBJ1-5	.	CASSLIGGSNQPQHF	TGTGCCAGCAGTTTAATTGGGGGTAGCAATCAGCCCCAGCATTTT
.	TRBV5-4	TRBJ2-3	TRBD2	CASGTSAGPGFLADTQYF	TGTGCCAGTGGGACTAGCGCGGGTCCTGGTTTCCTCGCAGATACGCAGTATTTT
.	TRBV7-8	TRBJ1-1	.	CASTPKRVNTEAFF	TGTGCCAGCACCCCTAAAAGGGTGAACACTGAAGCTTTCTTT
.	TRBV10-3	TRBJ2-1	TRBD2	CAISVTGGDLPNEQFF	TGTGCCATCTCGGTGACGGGGGGGGATCTGCCCAATGAGCAGTTCTTC
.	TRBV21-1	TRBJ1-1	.	CASRVKGDTEAFF	TGTGCCAGCAGGGTAAAGGGGGACACTGAAGCTTTCTTT
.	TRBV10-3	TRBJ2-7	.	CAIRGGPTYEQYF	TGTGCCATCCGGGGCGGGCCCACCTACGAGCAGTACTTC
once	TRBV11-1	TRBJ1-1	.	CASSLLRGTEAFF	TGTGCCAGCAGCTTACTTAGGGGCACTGAAGCTTTCTTT
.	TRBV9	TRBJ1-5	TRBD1	CASSRQGKNQPQHF	TGTGCCAGCAGCCGACAGGGGAAAAATCAGCCCCAGCATTTT
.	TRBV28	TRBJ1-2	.	CASSVGQSNYGYTF	TGTGCCAGCAGTGTCGGACAGTCTAACTATGGCTACACCTTC
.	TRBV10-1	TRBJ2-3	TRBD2	CASSESTSGRDTQYF	TGCGCCAGCAGTGAGTCGACTAGCGGGAGGGATACGCAGTATTTT
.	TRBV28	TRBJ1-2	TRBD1	CASTSGPQGGYGYTF	TGTGCCAGCACCAGCGGCCCCCAGGGGGGGTATGGCTACACCTTC
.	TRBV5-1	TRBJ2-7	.	CASSFQTDLEQYF	TGCGCCAGCAGCTTTCAGACAGATCTCGAGCAGTACTTC
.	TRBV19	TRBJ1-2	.	CASSTYSTNYGYTF	TGTGCCAGTAGTACATACAGTACTAACTATGGCTACACCTTC
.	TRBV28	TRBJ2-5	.	CASSFGEETQYF	TGTGCCAGCAGTTTCGGGGAAGAGACCCAGTACTTC
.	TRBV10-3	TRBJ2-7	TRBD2	CAIADFRLAGVYEQYF	TGTGCCATTGCCGATTTCCGACTAGCGGGAGTCTACGAGCAGTACTTC
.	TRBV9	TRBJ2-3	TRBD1	CASSVVLTGVADTQYF	TGTGCCAGCAGCGTAGTGCTGACAGGGGTGGCAGATACGCAGTATTTT
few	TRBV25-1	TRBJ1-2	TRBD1	CASRGTGANYGYTF	TGTGCCAGCAGGGGGACAGGGGCCAACTATGGCTACACCTTC
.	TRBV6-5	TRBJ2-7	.	CASSSNITPYYEQYF	TGTGCCAGCAGTTCTAATATAACCCCCTACTACGAGCAGTACTTC